The 2 T cell receptor beta chains listed next were all sequenced from one sample in a study of immune cell composition in non-small cell lung cancer. TCRdb's table, derived via immunoSEQ multiplex PCR, lists solely in-frame clones and lacks some. The table has about 1,400 clones, roughly four fifths seen once. The source material was lung tumor tissue. The source is a human donor with non-small cell lung cancer.

The chain couples TRBV19 to TRBJ1-1; D remains unclear. The CDR3 runs 14 residues. V was cut by 7 bases and J by 0 bases, with 12 bases left in between. Germline CDR1 reads LNHDA; CDR2 reads SQIVND (reference sequence). CDR3 amino acids: CASIWEGLNTEAFF. CDR3 nucleotides: TGTGCCAGTATTTGGGAGGGATTGAACACTGAAGCTTTCTTT. Based on the CDR3 plus reference TRBV19 and TRBJ1-1, the full variable domain is DGGITQSPKYLFRKEGQNVTLSCEQNLNHDAMYWYRQDPGQGLRLIYYSQIVNDFQKGDIAEGYSVSREKKESFPLTVTSAQKNPTAFYLCASIWEGLNTEAFFGQGTRLTVV.

This chain links TRBV6-4 with TRBJ2-6, with a tentative D call TRBD1 (6 bases). Germline-derived CDR1 and CDR2 are MRHNA and SNTAGT. V shed 5 bases and J shed 4 bases, with 12 bases lying between them. CDR3 size: 15 residues. The CDR3 coding sequence is TGTGCCAGCAGTCCACAGGGAACAGGGGCCAACGTCCTGACTTTC. It translates to CASSPQGTGANVLTF.